A selection of T cell receptor beta chains follows, all from one sample in a study of post-analysis software for immune sequencing data. TCRdb reprocessed the PCR reads with MiXCR, giving one entry per CDR3 protein. The repertoire consists of under 900,000 distinct CDR3 sequences, with around 50% occurring once and the leading ten covering 4.6%. Sequencing was carried out using blood. These TCRs come from a girl aged 5-17 years with multiple sclerosis. Each CDR3 is given with its conserved first and last residue. The D gene is left open where the match is weak. Clone size appears in some rows only: once, few, many, or a class for an expanded clone.

D gene,J gene,V gene,clone size,CDR3 protein,CDR3 DNA
TRBD2,TRBJ2-1,TRBV28,.,CASSPPGLAGVEQFF,TGTGCCAGCAGCCCCCCGGGACTAGCGGGAGTTGAGCAGTTCTTC
.,TRBJ2-1,TRBV29-1,.,CSVERLSYNEQFF,TGCAGCGTTGAACGCCTCTCCTACAATGAGCAGTTCTTC
.,TRBJ1-4,TRBV12-3/TRBV12-4,.,CASSFSEKLFF,TGTGCCAGCAGTTTCAGTGAAAAACTGTTTTTT
TRBD2,TRBJ2-4,TRBV20-1,few,CSARDRIAGLKNIQYF,TGCAGTGCTAGAGATCGGATAGCGGGATTAAAAAACATTCAGTACTTC
.,TRBJ1-5,TRBV10-3,.,CAISESGHTSNQPQHF,TGTGCCATCAGTGAATCAGGCCACACCAGCAATCAGCCCCAGCATTTT
.,TRBJ2-7,TRBV20-1,.,CSASPASYEQYF,TGCAGTGCTAGTCCTGCTTCCTACGAGCAGTACTTC
.,TRBJ1-1,TRBV7-9,.,CASSSPGTEAFF,TGTGCCAGCAGCTCCCCAGGGACTGAAGCTTTCTTT
.,TRBJ2-3,TRBV15,.,CATSRDRTDTQYF,TGTGCCACCAGCAGAGATCGGACAGATACGCAGTATTTT
.,TRBJ2-1,TRBV5-1,few,CASSSSRTYNEQFF,TGCGCCAGCAGCTCTTCCCGAACCTACAATGAGCAGTTCTTC
.,TRBJ2-7,TRBV2,.,CASRRKSADEQYF,TGTGCCAGCCGACGGAAGTCAGCAGACGAGCAGTACTTC
TRBD1,TRBJ2-7,TRBV3-1,few,CASSPLRDRVGEQYF,TGTGCCAGCAGCCCCCTCCGGGACAGGGTCGGTGAGCAGTACTTC
.,TRBJ1-1,TRBV20-1,.,CSARTREFMNTEAFF,TGCAGTGCTAGGACTCGAGAATTCATGAACACTGAAGCTTTCTTT
TRBD2,TRBJ2-3,TRBV12-3/TRBV12-4,.,CASRRLAGEVTDTQYF,TGTGCCAGCAGAAGACTAGCGGGAGAGGTTACAGATACGCAGTATTTT
.,TRBJ1-1,TRBV5-1,few,CASSLDGPAVLNTEAFF,TGCGCCAGCAGCTTGGACGGGCCGGCGGTTTTGAACACTGAAGCTTTCTTT
.,TRBJ1-2,TRBV10-3,.,CAISPGHDNYGYTF,TGTGCCATCAGCCCGGGACACGATAACTATGGCTACACCTTC
.,TRBJ2-7,TRBV12-3/TRBV12-4,.,CASSGAISTPQYF,TGTGCCAGCAGCGGCGCTATATCGACACCTCAGTACTTC
TRBD2,TRBJ2-1,TRBV20-1,few,CSATIAGVGVSSYNEQFF,TGCAGTGCGACGATAGCGGGAGTTGGGGTTAGCTCCTACAATGAGCAGTTCTTC
.,TRBJ1-5,TRBV27,.,CAGSWGFGQPQHF,TGTGCCGGCAGTTGGGGGTTCGGGCAGCCCCAGCATTTT
.,TRBJ2-7,TRBV6-1,.,CASSEGWAGDHEQYF,TGTGCCAGCAGTGAAGGATGGGCAGGGGACCACGAGCAGTACTTC
.,TRBJ2-1,TRBV6-2/TRBV6-3,.,CASSYGGIGEQFF,TGTGCCAGCAGTTACGGAGGGATCGGTGAGCAGTTCTTC
TRBD1,TRBJ2-1,TRBV12-3/TRBV12-4,few,CASRRAGTAYNEQFF,TGTGCCAGCAGGCGCGCCGGGACAGCGTACAATGAGCAGTTCTTC
TRBD1,TRBJ1-6,TRBV18,.,CASSPLGQGARNSPLHF,TGTGCCAGCTCACCACTGGGACAGGGGGCGCGGAATTCACCCCTCCACTTT
.,TRBJ1-5,TRBV27,.,CASRWGAGNQPQHF,TGTGCCAGCAGGTGGGGCGCGGGCAATCAGCCCCAGCATTTT
TRBD1,TRBJ1-4,TRBV3-1,.,CASSKRGLGLFF,TGTGCCAGCAGCAAAAGGGGGCTTGGCCTGTTTTTT
TRBD1,TRBJ1-5,TRBV27,.,CASSQDRSWQPQHF,TGTGCCAGCAGTCAGGACAGGTCGTGGCAGCCCCAGCATTTT
TRBD1,TRBJ2-7,TRBV3-1,few,CASSPRQGMLFEQYF,TGTGCCAGCAGCCCGCGACAGGGGATGTTGTTCGAGCAGTACTTC
TRBD1,TRBJ2-5,TRBV3-1,.,CASSHRDRGQETQYF,TGTGCCAGCAGCCATCGGGACAGGGGCCAAGAGACCCAGTACTTC
.,TRBJ2-7,TRBV6-1,many,CATIYQYEQYF,TGTGCCACCATCTACCAGTACGAGCAGTACTTC
TRBD2,TRBJ2-4,TRBV12-3/TRBV12-4,few,CASSSGLAGENIQYF,TGTGCCAGCAGTTCGGGACTAGCGGGCGAAAACATTCAGTACTTC
.,TRBJ2-7,TRBV4-1,.,CASSHPARGSYEQYF,TGCGCCAGCAGCCATCCCGCCAGGGGAAGCTACGAGCAGTACTTC
.,TRBJ1-1,TRBV4-1,.,CASSGGYGTEAFF,TGCGCCAGTTCGGGGGGGTATGGCACTGAAGCTTTCTTT
.,TRBJ2-3,TRBV20-1,few,CSASSLANSYDTQYF,TGCAGTGCATCAAGTCTAGCCAATTCGTACGATACGCAGTATTTT
TRBD1,TRBJ1-2,TRBV5-1,.,CASSPAGTGFYGYTF,TGCGCCAGCAGCCCAGCCGGGACAGGGTTCTATGGCTACACCTTC
.,TRBJ2-3,TRBV29-1,.,CSGRGTASTDTQYF,TGCAGCGGCCGCGGGACAGCTAGCACAGATACGCAGTATTTT
TRBD2,TRBJ2-3,TRBV7-2,many,CASSLAGDPQYF,TGTGCCAGCAGTCTGGCGGGGGACCCCCAGTATTTT
.,TRBJ2-7,TRBV5-1,.,CASSFRVAANSYEQYF,TGCGCCAGCAGCTTTAGAGTAGCGGCCAACTCCTACGAGCAGTACTTC
.,TRBJ2-7,TRBV5-1,.,CASSPGTGILRGQYF,TGCGCCAGCAGTCCCGGGACGGGCATTCTACGTGGGCAGTACTTC
.,TRBJ2-3,TRBV6-5,.,CASSRLGGDTDTQYF,TGTGCCAGCAGCCGACTAGGCGGGGACACAGATACGCAGTATTTT
TRBD1,TRBJ2-3,TRBV28,few,CASSPAALGTGVPDTQYF,TGTGCCAGCAGTCCGGCCGCCTTAGGGACAGGGGTTCCAGATACGCAGTATTTT
.,TRBJ1-2,TRBV27,.,CASSLGGHSNRYTF,TGTGCCAGCAGTTTAGGGGGACACAGTAACCGCTACACCTTC
TRBD2,TRBJ2-3,TRBV6-5,.,CASSTGTIPNTQYF,TGTGCCAGCAGTACCGGGACTATACCGAATACGCAGTATTTT
TRBD1,TRBJ2-5,TRBV27,.,CASSSQTGKETQYF,TGTGCCAGCAGTTCCCAGACAGGGAAGGAGACCCAGTACTTC
.,TRBJ2-4,TRBV29-1,few,CSVMEAKNIQYF,TGCAGCGTCATGGAGGCCAAAAACATTCAGTACTTC
.,TRBJ2-2,TRBV7-3,.,CASSQTGGNTGELFF,TGTGCCAGCAGCCAGACCGGGGGAAACACCGGGGAGCTGTTTTTT
TRBD1,TRBJ2-7,TRBV6-5,.,CASTPGQASHEQYF,TGTGCCAGCACTCCGGGACAGGCATCCCACGAGCAGTACTTC
.,TRBJ2-6,TRBV12-3/TRBV12-4,.,CASEREPGANVLTF,TGTGCCAGCGAGAGGGAACCTGGGGCCAACGTCCTGACTTTC
TRBD1,TRBJ2-3,TRBV3-1,few,CASSQVWEQGASTDTQYF,TGTGCCAGCAGCCAAGTTTGGGAACAGGGGGCTAGCACAGATACGCAGTATTTT
.,TRBJ2-1,TRBV20-1,.,CSARADKYNEQFF,TGCAGTGCTAGGGCGGACAAATACAATGAGCAGTTCTTC
TRBD2,TRBJ2-1,TRBV5-1,.,CASSTLGLAGGTYNEQFF,TGCGCCAGCAGCACCCTCGGACTAGCGGGGGGGACCTACAATGAGCAGTTCTTC
.,TRBJ2-7,TRBV5-1,.,CASSVSTDPSYEQYF,TGCGCCAGCAGCGTTTCGACCGACCCGAGCTACGAGCAGTACTTC
TRBD2,TRBJ2-7,TRBV11-2,.,CASNALAGAAHEQYF,TGTGCCAGCAATGCTTTAGCGGGAGCTGCCCACGAGCAGTACTTC
TRBD2,TRBJ2-1,TRBV24-1,.,CATSDLTSAYNEQFF,TGTGCCACCAGTGATTTGACTAGCGCCTACAATGAGCAGTTCTTC
TRBD1,TRBJ2-5,TRBV9,.,CASSVTGGQETQYF,TGTGCCAGCAGCGTTACAGGGGGCCAAGAGACCCAGTACTTC